In its sample, the clone carrying this TCR beta chain was seen many times. The antigen remains undetermined. The junction shows a germline mismatch at one end, possibly a read error. The data stem from a study of breast tumors, draining lymph nodes, adjacent tissues. Overall study results and limits: Tumor and nontumor repertoires were significantly more similar in luminal-like than in basal-like breast cancer. Findings are consistent with lymph node origin and intratumoral expansion of most tumor T cells. Data only fit, rather than demonstrated, lymph node origin of most tumor T cells.

The lymph nodes were axillary draining lymph nodes from breast cancer patients. There are 15 residues in the CDR3. Germline loops: CDR1 SSHAT, CDR2 FNYEAQ (reference sequence). One entry per CDR3 protein, called by TCRdb with MiXCR from the multiplex PCR reads. This table has about 230,000 distinct CDR3 sequences, around 32% appearing once. The sequenced sample was axillary lymph node tissue. The chain links TRBV7-7 to TRBJ2-5; D not resolved. The TCR was taken from a female donor with breast cancer. Some clones in this sample may be carry-over from other donors' samples. The CDR3 protein is CASSLWTDRPGTQYF. The CDR3 DNA follows: TGTGCTAGCAGCTTATGGACCGACCGACCCGGGACCCAGTACTTC.